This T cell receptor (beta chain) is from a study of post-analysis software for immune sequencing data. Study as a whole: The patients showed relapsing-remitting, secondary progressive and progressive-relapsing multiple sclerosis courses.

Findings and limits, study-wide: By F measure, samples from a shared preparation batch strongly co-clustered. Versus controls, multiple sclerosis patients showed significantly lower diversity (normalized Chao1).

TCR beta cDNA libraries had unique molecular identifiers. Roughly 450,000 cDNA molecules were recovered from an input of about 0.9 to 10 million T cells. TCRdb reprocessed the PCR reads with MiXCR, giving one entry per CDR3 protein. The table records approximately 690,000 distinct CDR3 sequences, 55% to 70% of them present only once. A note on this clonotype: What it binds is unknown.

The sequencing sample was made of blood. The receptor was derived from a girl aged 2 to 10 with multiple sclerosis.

CDR3 protein: CASSLAGGTSGYEQYF. For the CDR3, the DNA is TGTGCCAGCAGCCTTGCTGGCGGGACTAGCGGGTACGAGCAGTACTTC. The chain couples TRBV2 to TRBJ2-7; 12 positions match TRBD2. The junction had 10 bases not matched to a gene; V was cut back by 6 bases and J by 4 bases. CDR3 length equals 16 residues. Germline V gene data show CDR1 as SNHLY and CDR2 as FYNNEI. Complete variable domain (other parts from reference TRBV2 and TRBJ2-7): EPEVTQTPSHQVTQMGQEVILRCVPISNHLYFYWYRQILGQKVEFLVSFYNNEISEKSEIFDDQFSVERPDGSNFTLKIRSTKLEDSAMYFCASSLAGGTSGYEQYFGPGTRLTVT.